A single sample gave rise to the 10 T cell receptor beta chains below, sequenced in a study of breast tumors, draining lymph nodes, adjacent tissues. Breast cancer patients provided tissue from their axillary draining lymph nodes. Each CDR3 protein is one row after TCRdb ran MiXCR on the multiplex PCR reads. The sample holds approximately 230,000 distinct CDR3 sequences, less than 40% seen once. Source material: axillary lymph node tissue. The origin of the receptors is a female donor with breast cancer. Some clones in this sample may be carry-over from other donors' samples.

Ten or more counts support this clonotype. The V and J genes are TRBV7-2 and TRBJ2-7, with D unclear. CDR1 and CDR2 (germline): SGHTA, FQGNSA. CDR3 size: 14 residues. V lost 0 bases and J 3 bases, leaving 9 bases between the germline ends. CDR3 amino acids: CASSLAGRNYEQYF. The CDR3 bases are TGTGCCAGCAGCTTAGCTGGACGGAACTACGAGCAGTACTTC. The full variable domain, rest sourced from reference TRBV7-2 and TRBJ2-7, is GAGVSQSPSNKVTEKGKDVELRCDPISGHTALYWYRQSLGQGLEFLIYFQGNSAPDKSGLPSDRFSAERTGGSVSTLTIQRTQQEDSAVYLCASSLAGRNYEQYFGPGTRLTVT.

This clonotype was seen ten or more times. This chain uses TRBV11-3 with TRBJ2-3; 10 nucleotides match TRBD2. This CDR3 contains 17 residues. Germline trimming cut 3 bases from V and 4 bases from J; bases unmatched to any gene: 10. Germline CDR1 is SGHNT and CDR2 is YENEEA. The CDR3 sequence is CASSLRLAGELPDTQYF. CDR3 nucleotide sequence: TGTGCCAGCAGCTTGAGGCTAGCGGGGGAGCTCCCAGATACGCAGTATTTT.

There are a few counts of this clonotype. V and J are TRBV20-1 and TRBJ2-7; 7 bases match TRBD2. Germline V lookup: CDR1 DFQATT, CDR2 SNEGSKA (reference sequence). CDR3 length: 15 residues. J lost 4 bases, V lost 0 bases, and 9 bases had no gene match. The CDR3 sequence: CSARDGQGGSYEQYF. CDR3 nucleotide sequence: TGCAGTGCTAGAGATGGCCAGGGAGGGTCGTACGAGCAGTACTTC.

This clonotype was counted only a few times. The rearrangement uses TRBV20-1 and TRBJ2-5, with TRBD2 matching 15 bases. CDR3 size: 16 residues. CDR1 and CDR2 (germline): DFQATT, SNEGSKA (reference sequence). The J segment lost 5 bases and the V segment lost 3 bases, leaving 7 bases of the junction unmatched. CDR3 in amino acids: CSARGGTSGGWETQYF. CDR3 nucleotides: TGCAGTGCTAGGGGCGGGACTAGCGGGGGGTGGGAGACCCAGTACTTC.

Worth noting for this clonotype: A read error may explain this, as a much larger clone is one base away. This rearrangement joins TRBV6-1 to TRBJ1-2; 12 bases fit TRBD1. V dropped 5 bases and J dropped 6; count of bases not matched to a gene: 4. CDR3 size: 14 residues. Germline CDR1 and CDR2: MNHNS and SASEGT. CDR3 sequence: CASSSRDRGHGYTF. The CDR3 bases are TGTGCCAGCAGTTCCCGGGACAGGGGGCATGGCTACACCTTC.

Regarding this clonotype: Being one base from a much bigger clone, this may be a read error. This chain joins TRBV6-2 or TRBV6-3 and TRBJ2-7; perhaps TRBD2 as D (6 bases). The V gene lost 6 bases and the J gene lost 1 base, with 13 bases spanning the gap. The CDR3 is made up of 14 amino acids. Germline CDR1 is MNHEY and CDR2 is SVGEGT. The CDR3 loop reads CASRGMGGSYEQYF. For the CDR3, the DNA is TGTGCCAGCAGGGGCATGGGGGGATCCTACGAGCAGTACTTC.

This clonotype was recorded at least ten times. The genes are TRBV2 and TRBJ2-3, with 12 bases lining up with TRBD2. Germline V CDR1 and CDR2: SNHLY, FYNNEI. CDR3 length: 14 residues. The V and J ends lost 6 bases and 3 bases, in that order; junction bases with no gene match: 1. CDR3 residues: CASRTSGGTDTQYF. The CDR3 DNA reads TGTGCCAGCAGGACTAGCGGGGGAACAGATACGCAGTATTTT.

This clonotype was observed at least ten times. This sequence joins TRBV7-3 and TRBJ2-7; 9 bases fit TRBD1. The CDR3 extends over 14 amino acids. The V segment lost 4 bases and the J segment 3 bases; nucleotides outside the gene matches: 4. From germline, CDR1 is SGHTA and CDR2 FQGTGA. CDR3 in DNA: TGTGCCAGCAGCTACGACAGGGGGGACTACGAGCAGTACTTC. Amino acids: CASSYDRGDYEQYF.

The CDR3 nucleotides read TGTGCCAGTAGTGGCTTGGGACGGAATAATTCACCCCTCCACTTT. Amino acid sequence: CASSGLGRNNSPLHF. The V call is TRBV5-6, the J call TRBJ1-6; D possibly corresponds to TRBD1 (5 bases). This CDR3 is 15 amino acids long. V lost 8 bases and J lost 5, with 17 bases in between. The germline gives CDR1 SGHDT, CDR2 YYEEEE.

This clonotype has only a few counts. The genes are TRBV3-1 and TRBJ1-5; 8 positions agree with TRBD1. Germline assignment: CDR1 LGHDT and CDR2 YNNKEL (reference sequence). This CDR3 is 14 amino acids long. V was pared by 4 bases and J by 9 bases, with 8 bases of the junction left unmatched. The CDR3 nucleotides are TGTGCCAGCAGCCTCCCGGGACAGGCAGGGCCCCAGCATTTT. Amino acids: CASSLPGQAGPQHF.